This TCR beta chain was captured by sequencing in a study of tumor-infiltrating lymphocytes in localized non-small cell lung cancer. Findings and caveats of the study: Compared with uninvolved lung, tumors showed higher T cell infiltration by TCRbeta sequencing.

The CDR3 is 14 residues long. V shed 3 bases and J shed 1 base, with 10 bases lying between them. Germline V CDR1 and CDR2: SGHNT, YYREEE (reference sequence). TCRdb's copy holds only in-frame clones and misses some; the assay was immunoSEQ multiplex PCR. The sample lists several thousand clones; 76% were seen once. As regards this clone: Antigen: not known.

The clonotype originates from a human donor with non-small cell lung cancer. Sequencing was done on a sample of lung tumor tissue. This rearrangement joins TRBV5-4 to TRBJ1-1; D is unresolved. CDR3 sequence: CASSWTAANTEAFF. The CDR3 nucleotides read TGTGCCAGCAGCTGGACGGCAGCGAACACTGAAGCTTTCTTT. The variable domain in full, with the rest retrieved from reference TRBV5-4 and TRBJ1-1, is ETGVTQSPTHLIKTRGQQVTLRCSSQSGHNTVSWYQQALGQGPQFIFQYYREEENGRGNFPPRFSGLQFPNYSSELNVNALELDDSALYLCASSWTAANTEAFFGQGTRLTVV.